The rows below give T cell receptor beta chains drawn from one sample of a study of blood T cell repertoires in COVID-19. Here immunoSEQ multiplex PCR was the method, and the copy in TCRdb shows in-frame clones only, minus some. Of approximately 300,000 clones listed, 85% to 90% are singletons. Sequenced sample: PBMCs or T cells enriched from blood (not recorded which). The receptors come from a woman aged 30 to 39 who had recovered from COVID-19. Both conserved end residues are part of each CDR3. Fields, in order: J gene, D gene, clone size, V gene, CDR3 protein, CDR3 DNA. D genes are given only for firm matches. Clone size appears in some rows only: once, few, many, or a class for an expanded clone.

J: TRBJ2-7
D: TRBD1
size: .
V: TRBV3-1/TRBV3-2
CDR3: CASSQEGQGASYEQYF
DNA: TGTGCCAGCAGCCAAGAAGGACAGGGGGCCAGTTACGAGCAGTACTTC

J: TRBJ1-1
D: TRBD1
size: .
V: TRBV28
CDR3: CASRTGQGILAAFF
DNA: TGTGCCAGCAGAACGGGACAGGGAATCCTCGCAGCTTTCTTT

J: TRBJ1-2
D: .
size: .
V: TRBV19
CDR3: CASRERAALGPYGYTF
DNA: TGTGCCAGTAGAGAGAGGGCCGCTCTCGGCCCCTATGGCTACACCTTC

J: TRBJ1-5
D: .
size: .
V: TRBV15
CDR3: CATSIAGVARPQHF
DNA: TGTGCCACCAGCATAGCGGGGGTCGCTCGGCCCCAGCATTTT

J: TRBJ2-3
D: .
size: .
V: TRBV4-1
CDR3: CASSQAGRNTDTQYF
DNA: TGCGCCAGCAGCCAAGCAGGGCGGAACACAGATACGCAGTATTTT

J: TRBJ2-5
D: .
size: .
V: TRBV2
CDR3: CASMRDRLETQYF
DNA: TGTGCCAGCATGAGGGATAGGCTAGAGACCCAGTACTTC

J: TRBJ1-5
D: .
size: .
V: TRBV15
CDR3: CATSRDGQSRGNQPQHF
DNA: TGTGCCACCAGCAGAGACGGACAGTCCCGGGGCAATCAGCCCCAGCATTTT

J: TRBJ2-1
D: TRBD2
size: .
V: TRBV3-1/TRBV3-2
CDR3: CASSQGAGVGNEQFF
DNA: TGTGCCAGCAGCCAAGGCGCGGGAGTGGGCAATGAGCAGTTCTTC

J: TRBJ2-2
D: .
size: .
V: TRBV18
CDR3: CASSPLDKYTGELFF
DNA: TGTGCCAGCTCACCCCTTGACAAGTACACCGGGGAGCTGTTTTTT

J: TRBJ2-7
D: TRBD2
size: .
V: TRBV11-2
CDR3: CASSSRTSGRAVNEQYF
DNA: TGTGCCAGCAGCTCTCGGACTAGCGGGAGGGCGGTGAACGAGCAGTACTTC

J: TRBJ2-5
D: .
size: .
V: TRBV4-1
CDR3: CASSSQETQYF
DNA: TGCGCCAGCAGTTCTCAAGAGACCCAGTACTTC

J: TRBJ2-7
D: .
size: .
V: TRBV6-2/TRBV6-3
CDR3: CASSRVQGPRYEQYF
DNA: TGTGCCAGCAGCCGAGTCCAGGGGCCCCGCTACGAGCAGTACTTC

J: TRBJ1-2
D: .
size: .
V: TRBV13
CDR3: CASSFTGSNYGYTF
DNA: TGTGCCAGCAGCTTTACAGGGAGCAACTATGGCTACACCTTC

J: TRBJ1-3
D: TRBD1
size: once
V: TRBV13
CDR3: CASSEGTGSGNTIYF
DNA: TGTGCCAGCAGCGAAGGGACAGGCTCTGGAAACACCATATATTTT

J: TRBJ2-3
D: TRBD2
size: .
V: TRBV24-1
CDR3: CATSDSSLAGADTQYF
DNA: TGTGCCACCAGTGATTCCTCTTTAGCGGGAGCAGATACGCAGTATTTT

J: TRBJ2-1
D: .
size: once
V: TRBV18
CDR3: CASFTLGAGNEQFF
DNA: TGTGCCAGCTTCACCTTAGGGGCCGGGAATGAGCAGTTCTTC

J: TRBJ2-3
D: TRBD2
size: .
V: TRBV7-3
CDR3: CASSTIAGRTDTQYF
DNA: TGTGCCAGCAGCACCATAGCGGGAAGGACAGATACGCAGTATTTT

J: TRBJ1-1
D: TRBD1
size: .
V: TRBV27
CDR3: CASSVGQGVTEAFF
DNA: TGTGCCAGCAGTGTAGGACAGGGAGTGACTGAAGCTTTCTTT

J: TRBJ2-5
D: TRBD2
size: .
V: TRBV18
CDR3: CASSRGLAEETQYF
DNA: TGTGCCAGCTCAAGGGGACTAGCCGAAGAGACCCAGTACTTC

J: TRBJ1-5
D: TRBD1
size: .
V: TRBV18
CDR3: CASSSVGQAALGGQPQHF
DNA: TGTGCCAGCTCAAGTGTGGGACAGGCGGCCTTGGGGGGCCAGCCCCAGCATTTT